These T cell receptor beta chains were read from a single sample in a study of shared clonotypes between healthy human individuals. Some clones are missing from TCRdb's copy, which holds only in-frame ones; the method was immunoSEQ multiplex PCR. The data hold approximately 720,000 clones, with under 95% observed a single time. The sequencing sample was made of naive CD8+ T cells sorted from blood. These receptors were obtained from a young man in good health. Both conserved end residues are part of each CDR3. Each record gives: J gene, CDR3 length, V gene, clone size, D gene, CDR3 protein, CDR3 DNA. A D gene is named only where the DNA matches it firmly. Clone size is given for some rows only: seen once, a few or many times, or a class if the clone is expanded.

j_call: TRBJ2-3; cdr3_length: 14; v_call: TRBV10-1; clone_size: once; d_call: NA; cdr3_aa: CASSESGRTDTQYF; cdr3_nt: TGCGCCAGCAGTGAGTCAGGCAGAACAGATACGCAGTATTTT
j_call: TRBJ2-2; cdr3_length: 16; v_call: TRBV12-5; clone_size: NA; d_call: NA; cdr3_aa: CASGLGDSLNTGELFF; cdr3_nt: TGTGCTAGTGGTTTAGGTGACTCCCTGAACACCGGGGAGCTGTTTTTT
j_call: TRBJ2-3; cdr3_length: 16; v_call: TRBV9; clone_size: once; d_call: TRBD2; cdr3_aa: CASSVGLAGLTDTQYF; cdr3_nt: TGTGCCAGCAGCGTTGGGCTAGCGGGGCTCACAGATACGCAGTATTTT
j_call: TRBJ1-1; cdr3_length: 20; v_call: TRBV30; clone_size: NA; d_call: NA; cdr3_aa: CAWRGPTWGANSRLNTEAFF; cdr3_nt: TGTGCCTGGAGAGGGCCGACTTGGGGGGCAAATTCGAGATTGAACACTGAAGCTTTCTTT
j_call: TRBJ2-7; cdr3_length: 18; v_call: TRBV11-2; clone_size: NA; d_call: NA; cdr3_aa: CASSLDATRTDLTYEQYF; cdr3_nt: TGTGCCAGCAGCTTAGACGCGACAAGGACTGACCTCACCTACGAGCAGTACTTC
j_call: TRBJ2-7; cdr3_length: 18; v_call: TRBV11-2; clone_size: NA; d_call: TRBD2; cdr3_aa: CASSLWLVGGSSAYEQYF; cdr3_nt: TGTGCCAGCAGCTTATGGTTGGTCGGCGGGAGTTCGGCCTACGAGCAGTACTTC
j_call: TRBJ2-4; cdr3_length: 15; v_call: TRBV10-3; clone_size: NA; d_call: NA; cdr3_aa: CAISESVSTGHFQYF; cdr3_nt: TGTGCCATCAGTGAGTCGGTCAGTACCGGCCATTTTCAGTACTTC
j_call: TRBJ2-1; cdr3_length: 17; v_call: TRBV7-3; clone_size: NA; d_call: TRBD2; cdr3_aa: CASSLSPGGPLGNEQFF; cdr3_nt: TGTGCCAGCAGCTTATCTCCGGGAGGGCCGTTGGGTAATGAGCAGTTCTTC
j_call: TRBJ1-1; cdr3_length: 16; v_call: TRBV28; clone_size: NA; d_call: NA; cdr3_aa: CASRQDIGYGDTEAFF; cdr3_nt: TGTGCCAGCAGACAAGACATAGGGTACGGGGACACTGAAGCTTTCTTT
j_call: TRBJ2-7; cdr3_length: 14; v_call: TRBV7-6; clone_size: NA; d_call: NA; cdr3_aa: CASSLLGSSYEQYF; cdr3_nt: TGTGCCAGCAGCTTATTAGGGAGTTCTTACGAGCAGTACTTC
j_call: TRBJ2-2; cdr3_length: 13; v_call: TRBV14; clone_size: few; d_call: NA; cdr3_aa: CASSHWPGGELFF; cdr3_nt: TGTGCCAGCAGCCATTGGCCGGGGGGGGAGCTGTTTTTT
j_call: TRBJ1-1; cdr3_length: 13; v_call: TRBV11-3; clone_size: NA; d_call: TRBD1; cdr3_aa: CASSFLQGTEAFF; cdr3_nt: TGTGCCAGCAGCTTTTTACAGGGGACTGAAGCTTTCTTT
j_call: TRBJ2-3; cdr3_length: 16; v_call: TRBV2; clone_size: NA; d_call: TRBD2; cdr3_aa: CASSEGTSGSTDTQYF; cdr3_nt: TGTGCCAGCAGTGAAGGGACTAGCGGATCCACAGATACGCAGTATTTT